These 11 T cell receptor beta chains came from one sample sequenced in a study of blood T cell repertoires in COVID-19. Some clones are missing from TCRdb's copy, which holds only in-frame ones; the method was immunoSEQ multiplex PCR. Of 250,000 to 400,000 clones detected, about 91% appear once; the ten largest clones hold 1.5% to 2%. Sequenced: peripheral blood. These receptors originate from a woman aged 25 to 39 with COVID-19, enrolled during active disease.

The V and J genes are TRBV5-5 and TRBJ1-1; 7 nucleotides align to TRBD1. The germline V gene encodes CDR1 SGHKS and CDR2 YYEKEE (reference sequence). The CDR3 loop spans 13 amino acids. V shed 4 bases, J shed 6 bases, and the junction held 6 bases outside the gene matches. The CDR3 protein is CASSKQGFSEAFF. The DNA for the CDR3 is TGTGCCAGCAGCAAACAGGGGTTCTCTGAAGCTTTCTTT. Together with reference TRBV5-5 and TRBJ1-1, the CDR3 gives the full variable domain: DAGVTQSPTHLIKTRGQQVTLRCSPISGHKSVSWYQQVLGQGPQFIFQYYEKEERGRGNFPDRFSARQFPNYSSELNVNALLLGDSALYLCASSKQGFSEAFFGQGTRLTVV.

J is TRBJ2-3 and V is TRBV24-1; weak D call: TRBD2 (5 bases). The CDR3 sequence is 15 residues long. Germline assignment: CDR1 KGHDR and CDR2 SFDVKD. With 7 bases removed from V and 3 bases from J, the gap between germline ends came to 16 bases. The CDR3 region is CATSTGRGRTDTQYF. CDR3 sequence (DNA): TGTGCCACCAGCACCGGACGGGGAAGGACAGATACGCAGTATTTT.

The chain links TRBV7-8 to TRBJ1-1; TRBD1 is a possible D gene (6 bases). The CDR3 has 17 residues. Deletions cut 3 bases from V and 1 base from J, with 18 bases between. CDR1 and CDR2 from the germline V gene are SGHVS and FQNEAQ. The CDR3 DNA reads as TGTGCCAGCAGCTTCCGGGTCGGGGGGGCAGAGAACACTGAAGCTTTCTTT. It yields the protein CASSFRVGGAENTEAFF. The complete variable domain, with remaining parts taken from reference TRBV7-8 and TRBJ1-1, reads GAGVSQSPRYKVAKRGQDVALRCDPISGHVSLFWYQQALGQGPEFLTYFQNEAQLDKSGLPSDRFFAERPEGSVSTLKIQRTQQEDSAVYLCASSFRVGGAENTEAFFGQGTRLTVV.

The chain is built from TRBV7-9 and TRBJ2-3; no clear D. Per germline, CDR1 SEHNR and CDR2 FQNEAQ (reference sequence). V lost 0 bases, J lost 13 bases, and 14 bases lay in between. The CDR3 runs 13 residues. CDR3 in DNA: TGTGCCAGCAGCTTAGCGTACGGTTGGGCAAAGTATTTT. This codes for CASSLAYGWAKYF. The variable domain in full, completed from reference TRBV7-9 and TRBJ2-3, reads DTGVSQNPRHKITKRGQNVTFRCDPISEHNRLYWYRQTLGQGPEFLTYFQNEAQLEKSRLLSDRFSAERPKGSFSTLEIQRTEQGDSAMYLCASSLAYGWAKYFGPGTRLTVL.

The rearrangement uses TRBV23-1 and TRBJ2-5, with 8 bases fitting TRBD1. TRBV23-1 counts as an open reading frame of uncertain function. The V and J ends lost 2 bases and 5 bases, in that order; junction bases with no gene match: 4. This CDR3 contains 14 residues. In DNA form, the CDR3 reads TGCGCCAGCAGTCAACCGGACAGGGATGAGACCCAGTACTTC. This encodes CASSQPDRDETQYF.

About this clone itself: The same CDR3 arises from other DNA sequences in this sample as well. V is TRBV27 and J is TRBJ2-7; tentative D call: TRBD1 (5 bases). V lost 6 bases, J lost 3 bases, and 9 bases lay in between. The length of the CDR3 is 12 residues. Germline lookup yields CDR1 MNHEY and CDR2 SMNVEV (reference sequence). Here the CDR3 reads CASSPTGYEQYF. The CDR3 bases are TGTGCCAGCAGCCCCACAGGCTACGAGCAGTACTTC.

The V and J genes are TRBV5-4 and TRBJ2-5, with 11 nucleotides matching TRBD2. J was trimmed by 4 bases and V by 3 bases; bases with no gene match: 5. The V gene's germline CDR1 is SGHNT and CDR2 YYREEE (reference sequence). The CDR3 length is 15 residues. The CDR3 loop reads CASSSPSGGRETQYF. The CDR3 DNA is TGTGCCAGCAGCTCTCCTAGCGGGGGGAGAGAGACCCAGTACTTC. Supplemented by reference TRBV5-4 and TRBJ2-5, the full variable domain reads ETGVTQSPTHLIKTRGQQVTLRCSSQSGHNTVSWYQQALGQGPQFIFQYYREEENGRGNFPPRFSGLQFPNYSSELNVNALELDDSALYLCASSSPSGGRETQYFGPGTRLLVL.

The chain employs TRBV29-1 and TRBJ2-5; maybe TRBD2 (5 bases). The CDR3 is made up of 14 amino acids. Germline V gives CDR1 SQVTM, CDR2 ANQGSEA. V lost 1 base and J lost 5, with 14 bases in between. CDR3 DNA: TGCAGCGTTGAAGGGTTACTAGTCGCGGAGACCCAGTACTTC. It codes for CSVEGLLVAETQYF.

This clone was seen only once. The chain uses TRBV6-5 and TRBJ1-2; D is uncertain. From germline, CDR1 is MNHEY and CDR2 SVGAGI. The CDR3 spans 13 residues. V was trimmed by 6 bases and J by 3 bases, leaving 11 bases between them. DNA for the CDR3: TGTGCCAGCAGACCTAATCAGGACTATGGCTACACCTTC. Its protein product is CASRPNQDYGYTF.

This sequence joins TRBV23-1 and TRBJ1-2, with 8 nucleotides matching TRBD1. TRBV23-1 is marked as an open reading frame, function uncertain. V dropped 1 base and J dropped 8; count of bases not matched to a gene: 0. The CDR3 spans 12 residues. CDR3: CASSQYRGGYTF. CDR3 coding DNA: TGCGCCAGCAGTCAATACAGGGGGGGCTACACCTTC.

The V call is TRBV6-2 or TRBV6-3, the J call TRBJ2-3; D unclear. The germline gives CDR1 MNHEY, CDR2 SVGEGT. The CDR3 runs to 15 residues. V dropped 1 base and J dropped 4 bases, with 12 bases sitting between them. The CDR3 sequence is CASSYFQIGADTQYF. CDR3 nucleotide sequence: TGTGCCAGCAGTTACTTCCAGATTGGAGCAGATACGCAGTATTTT.